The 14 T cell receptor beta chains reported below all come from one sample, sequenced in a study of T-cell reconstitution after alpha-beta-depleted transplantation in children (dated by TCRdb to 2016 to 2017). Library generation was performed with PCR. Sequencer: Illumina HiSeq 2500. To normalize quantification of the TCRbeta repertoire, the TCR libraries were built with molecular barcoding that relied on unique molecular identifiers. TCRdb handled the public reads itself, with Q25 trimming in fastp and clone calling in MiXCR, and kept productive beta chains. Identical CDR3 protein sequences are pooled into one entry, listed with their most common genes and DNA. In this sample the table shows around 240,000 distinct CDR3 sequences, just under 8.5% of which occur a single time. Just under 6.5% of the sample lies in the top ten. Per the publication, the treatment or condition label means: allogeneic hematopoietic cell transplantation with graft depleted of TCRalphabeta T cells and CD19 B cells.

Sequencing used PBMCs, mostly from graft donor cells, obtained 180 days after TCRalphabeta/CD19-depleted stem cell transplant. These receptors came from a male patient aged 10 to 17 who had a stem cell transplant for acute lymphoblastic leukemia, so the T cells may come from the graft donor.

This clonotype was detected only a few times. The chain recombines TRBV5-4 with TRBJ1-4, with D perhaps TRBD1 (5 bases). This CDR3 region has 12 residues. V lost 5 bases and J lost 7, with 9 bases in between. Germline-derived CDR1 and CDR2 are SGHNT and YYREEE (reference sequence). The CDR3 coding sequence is TGTGCCAGCAGTCAAGACAGTGAAAAACTGTTTTTT. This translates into CASSQDSEKLFF. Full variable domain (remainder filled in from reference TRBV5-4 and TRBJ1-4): ETGVTQSPTHLIKTRGQQVTLRCSSQSGHNTVSWYQQALGQGPQFIFQYYREEENGRGNFPPRFSGLQFPNYSSELNVNALELDDSALYLCASSQDSEKLFFGSGTQLSVL.

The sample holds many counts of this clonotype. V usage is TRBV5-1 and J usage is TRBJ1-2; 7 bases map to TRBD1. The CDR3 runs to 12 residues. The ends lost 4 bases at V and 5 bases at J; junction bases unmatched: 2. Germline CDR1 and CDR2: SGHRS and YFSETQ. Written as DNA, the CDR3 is TGCGCCAGCAGCGGACAGGCGTATGGCTACACCTTC. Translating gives CASSGQAYGYTF. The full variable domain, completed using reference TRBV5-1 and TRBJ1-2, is KAGVTQTPRYLIKTRGQQVTLSCSPISGHRSVSWYQQTPGQGLQFLFEYFSETQRNKGNFPGRFSGRQFSNSRSEMNVSTLELGDSALYLCASSGQAYGYTFGSGTRLTVV.

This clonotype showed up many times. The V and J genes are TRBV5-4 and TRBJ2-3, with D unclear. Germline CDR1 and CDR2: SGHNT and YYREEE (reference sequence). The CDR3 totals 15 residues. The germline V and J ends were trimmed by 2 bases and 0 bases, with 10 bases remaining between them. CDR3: CASSFRVSSTDTQYF. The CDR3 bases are TGTGCCAGCAGCTTCAGAGTTTCTAGCACAGATACGCAGTATTTT.

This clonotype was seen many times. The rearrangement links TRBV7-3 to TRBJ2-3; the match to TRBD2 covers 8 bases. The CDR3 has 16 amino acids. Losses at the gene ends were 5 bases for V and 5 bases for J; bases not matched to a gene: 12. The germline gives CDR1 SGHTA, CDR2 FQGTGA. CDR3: CASSQQAGGAVDTQYF. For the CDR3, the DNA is TGTGCCAGCAGCCAGCAGGCCGGGGGGGCAGTAGATACGCAGTATTTT. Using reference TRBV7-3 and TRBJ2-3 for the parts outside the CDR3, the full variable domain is GAGVSQTPSNKVTEKGKYVELRCDPISGHTALYWYRQSLGQGPEFLIYFQGTGAADDSGLPNDRFFAVRPEGSVSTLKIQRTERGDSAVYLCASSQQAGGAVDTQYFGPGTRLTVL.

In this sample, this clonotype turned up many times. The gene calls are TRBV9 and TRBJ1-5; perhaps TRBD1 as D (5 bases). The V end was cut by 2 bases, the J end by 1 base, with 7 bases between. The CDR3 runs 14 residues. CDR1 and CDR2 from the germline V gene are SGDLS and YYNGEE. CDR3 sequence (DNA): TGTGCCAGCAGCGTTTGGGGCAGCAATCAGCCCCAGCATTTT. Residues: CASSVWGSNQPQHF.

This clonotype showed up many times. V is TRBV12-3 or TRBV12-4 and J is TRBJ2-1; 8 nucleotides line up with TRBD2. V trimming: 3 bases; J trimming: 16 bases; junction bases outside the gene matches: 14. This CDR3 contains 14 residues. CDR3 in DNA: TGTGCCAGCAGTTTCCTAAGCGGGAGTCGTAGCTTTTTCTTC. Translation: CASSFLSGSRSFFF.

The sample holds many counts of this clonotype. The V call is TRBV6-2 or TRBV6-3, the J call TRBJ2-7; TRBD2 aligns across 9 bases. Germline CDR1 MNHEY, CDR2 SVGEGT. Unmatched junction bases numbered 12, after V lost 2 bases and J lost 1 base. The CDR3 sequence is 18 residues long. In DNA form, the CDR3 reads TGTGCCAGCAGTTACGTTCGGTGGTCTAGCGGGGCATCCTACGAGCAGTACTTC. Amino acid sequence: CASSYVRWSSGASYEQYF.

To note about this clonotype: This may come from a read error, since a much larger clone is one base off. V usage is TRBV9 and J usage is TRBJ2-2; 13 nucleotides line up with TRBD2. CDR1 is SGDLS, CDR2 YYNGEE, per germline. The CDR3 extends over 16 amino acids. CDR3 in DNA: TGTGCCAGCAGCCCCACTAGCGGGAGGGACCACGGGGAGCTGTCTTTT. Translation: CASSPTSGRDHGELSF.

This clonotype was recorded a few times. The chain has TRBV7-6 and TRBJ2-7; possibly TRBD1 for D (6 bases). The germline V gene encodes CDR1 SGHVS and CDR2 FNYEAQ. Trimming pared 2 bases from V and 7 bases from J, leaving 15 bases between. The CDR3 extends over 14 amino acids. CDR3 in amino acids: CASSLTPGAGEQYF. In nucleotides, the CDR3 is TGTGCCAGCAGCTTAACTCCAGGGGCGGGTGAGCAGTACTTC. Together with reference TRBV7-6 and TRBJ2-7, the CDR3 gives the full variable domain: GAGVSQSPRYKVTKRGQDVALRCDPISGHVSLYWYRQALGQGPEFLTYFNYEAQQDKSGLPNDRFSAERPEGSISTLTIQRTEQRDSAMYRCASSLTPGAGEQYFGPGTRLTVT.

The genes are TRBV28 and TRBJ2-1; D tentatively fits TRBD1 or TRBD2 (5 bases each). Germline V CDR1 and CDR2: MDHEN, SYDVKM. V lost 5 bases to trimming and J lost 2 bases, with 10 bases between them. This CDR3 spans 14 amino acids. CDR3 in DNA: TGTGCCAGCAGTACCGGGACCCCCTACAATGAGCAGTTCTTC. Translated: CASSTGTPYNEQFF.

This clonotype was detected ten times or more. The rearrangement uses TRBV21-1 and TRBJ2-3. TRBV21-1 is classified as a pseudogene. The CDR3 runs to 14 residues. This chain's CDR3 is CASSKRQDTDTQYF. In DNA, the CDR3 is TGTGCCAGCAGCAAACGACAAGACACAGATACGCAGTATTTT.

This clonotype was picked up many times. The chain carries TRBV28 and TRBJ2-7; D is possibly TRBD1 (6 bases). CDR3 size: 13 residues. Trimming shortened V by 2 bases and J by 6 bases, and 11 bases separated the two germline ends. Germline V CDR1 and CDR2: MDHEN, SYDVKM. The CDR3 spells CASSLGGQSEQYF. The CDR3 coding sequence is TGTGCCAGCAGTTTAGGAGGACAGTCCGAGCAGTACTTC.

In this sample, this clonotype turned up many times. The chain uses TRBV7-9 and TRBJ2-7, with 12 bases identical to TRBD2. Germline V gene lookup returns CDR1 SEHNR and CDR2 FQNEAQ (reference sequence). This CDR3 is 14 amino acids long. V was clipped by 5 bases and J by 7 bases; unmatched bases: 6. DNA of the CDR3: TGTGCCAGCAGCCCGTCAGGACTAGCGGGAGAGCAGTACTTC. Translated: CASSPSGLAGEQYF.

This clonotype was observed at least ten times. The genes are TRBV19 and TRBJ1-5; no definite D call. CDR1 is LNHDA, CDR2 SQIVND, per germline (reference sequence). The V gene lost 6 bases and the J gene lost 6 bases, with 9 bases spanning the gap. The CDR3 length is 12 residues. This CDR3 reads CASRVFGQPQHF. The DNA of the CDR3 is TGTGCCAGTAGGGTCTTCGGTCAGCCCCAGCATTTT.